This record concerns one T cell receptor (beta chain) sequence. Measured with immunoSEQ multiplex PCR; TCRdb has only the in-frame clones, and not every one. Here the sample spans tens of thousands of clones, 88% being singletons. Germline lookup yields CDR1 SGHTA and CDR2 FQGNSA. V dropped 5 bases and J dropped 6 bases, with 20 bases sitting between them. The CDR3 is 16 amino acids. The sample belongs to a study of blood T cell repertoires in COVID-19. Across the study: Sites in the United States, Italy and Spain provided acute and convalescent COVID-19 samples. PBMCs, B-cell-depleted T cells, or T cells provided the cDNA or gDNA that made up the material.

The specimen sequenced was peripheral blood. The sequence came from a human donor in a cohort sampled during active COVID-19. V and J are TRBV7-2 and TRBJ1-5, with a tentative D call TRBD1 (5 bases). This CDR3 reads CASSPRSGGNLQPQHF. The CDR3 bases are TGTGCCAGCAGCCCCCGGTCGGGGGGAAACCTTCAGCCCCAGCATTTT.